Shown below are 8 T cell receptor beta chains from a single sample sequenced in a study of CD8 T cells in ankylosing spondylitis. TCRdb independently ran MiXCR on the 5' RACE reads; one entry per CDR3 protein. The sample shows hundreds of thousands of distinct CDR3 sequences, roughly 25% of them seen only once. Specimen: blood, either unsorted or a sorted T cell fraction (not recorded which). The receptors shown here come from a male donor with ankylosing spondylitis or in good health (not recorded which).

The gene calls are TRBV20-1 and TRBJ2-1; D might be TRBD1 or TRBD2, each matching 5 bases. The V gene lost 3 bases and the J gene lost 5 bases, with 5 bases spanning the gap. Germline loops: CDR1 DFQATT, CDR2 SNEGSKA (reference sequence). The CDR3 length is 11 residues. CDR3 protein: CSARGDNEQFF. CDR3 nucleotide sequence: TGCAGTGCTAGGGGGGACAATGAGCAGTTCTTC.

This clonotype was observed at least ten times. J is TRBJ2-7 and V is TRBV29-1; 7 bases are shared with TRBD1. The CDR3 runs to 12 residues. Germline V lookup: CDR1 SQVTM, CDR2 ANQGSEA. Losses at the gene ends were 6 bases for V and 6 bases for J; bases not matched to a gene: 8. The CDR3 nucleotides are TGCAGCGTCACGGCGACAGGGACCGAGCAGTACTTC. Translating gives CSVTATGTEQYF.

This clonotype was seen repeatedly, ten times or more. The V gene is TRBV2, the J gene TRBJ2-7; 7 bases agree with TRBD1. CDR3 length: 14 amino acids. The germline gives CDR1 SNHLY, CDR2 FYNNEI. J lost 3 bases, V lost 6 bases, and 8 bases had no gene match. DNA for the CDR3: TGTGCCAGCAGAGGGGACAGACTTAACTACGAGCAGTACTTC. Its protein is CASRGDRLNYEQYF.

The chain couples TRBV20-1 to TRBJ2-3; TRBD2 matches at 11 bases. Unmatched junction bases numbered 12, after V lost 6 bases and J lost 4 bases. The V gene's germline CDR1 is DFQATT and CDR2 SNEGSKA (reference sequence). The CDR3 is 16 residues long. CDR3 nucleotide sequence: TGCAGTGCCGGGCCGGCTAGCGGGAGGCGTGCAGATACGCAGTATTTT. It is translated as CSAGPASGRRADTQYF.

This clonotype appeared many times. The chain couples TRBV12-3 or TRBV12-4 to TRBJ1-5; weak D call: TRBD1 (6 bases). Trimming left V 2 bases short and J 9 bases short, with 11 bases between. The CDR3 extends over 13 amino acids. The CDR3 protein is CASSLSPDRPQHF. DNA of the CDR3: TGTGCCAGCAGTTTATCCCCGGACAGGCCCCAGCATTTT.

This chain's CDR3 is CASSGQGDNEQFF. Here the CDR3 DNA reads TGTGCCAGCAGTGGTCAGGGAGACAATGAGCAGTTCTTC. The chain has TRBV2 and TRBJ2-1; D could derive from TRBD1 or TRBD2 (5 bases each). This CDR3 is 13 amino acids long. With 4 bases removed from V and 5 bases from J, the gap between germline ends came to 9 bases. CDR1 and CDR2 from the germline V gene are SNHLY and FYNNEI.

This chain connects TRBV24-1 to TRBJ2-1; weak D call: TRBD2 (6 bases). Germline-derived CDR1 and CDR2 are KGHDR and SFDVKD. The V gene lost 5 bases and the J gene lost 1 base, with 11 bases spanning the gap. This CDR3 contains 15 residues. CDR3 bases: TGTGCCACCAGTGGAACGGGAGATTCCTACAATGAGCAGTTCTTC. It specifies CATSGTGDSYNEQFF.

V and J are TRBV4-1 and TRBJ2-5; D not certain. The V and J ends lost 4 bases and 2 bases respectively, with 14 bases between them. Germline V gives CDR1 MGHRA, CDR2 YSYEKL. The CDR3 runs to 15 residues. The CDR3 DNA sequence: TGCGCCAGCAGCCCCCAAGCGAGAGCGCAAGAGACCCAGTACTTC. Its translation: CASSPQARAQETQYF.